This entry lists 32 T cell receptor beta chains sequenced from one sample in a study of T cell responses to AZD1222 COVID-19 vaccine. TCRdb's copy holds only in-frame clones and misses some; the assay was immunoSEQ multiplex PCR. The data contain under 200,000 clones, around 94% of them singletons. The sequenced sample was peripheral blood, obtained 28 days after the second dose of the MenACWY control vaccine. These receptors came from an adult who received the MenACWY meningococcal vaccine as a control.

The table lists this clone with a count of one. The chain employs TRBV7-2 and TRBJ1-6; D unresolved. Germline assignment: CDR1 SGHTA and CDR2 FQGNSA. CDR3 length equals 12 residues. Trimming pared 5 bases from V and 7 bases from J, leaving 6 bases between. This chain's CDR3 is CASSRPNSPLHF. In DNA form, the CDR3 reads TGTGCCAGCAGCCGGCCGAATTCACCCCTCCACTTT.

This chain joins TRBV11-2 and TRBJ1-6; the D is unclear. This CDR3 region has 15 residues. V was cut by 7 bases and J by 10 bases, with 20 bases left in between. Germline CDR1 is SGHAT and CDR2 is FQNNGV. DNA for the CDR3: TGTGCCAGCACCCCCTCATCGGGCTTTCAGTCACCCCTCCACTTT. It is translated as CASTPSSGFQSPLHF. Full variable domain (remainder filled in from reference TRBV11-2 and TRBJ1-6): EAGVAQSPRYKIIEKRQSVAFWCNPISGHATLYWYQQILGQGPKLLIQFQNNGVVDDSQLPKDRFSAERLKGVDSTLKIQPAKLEDSAVYLCASTPSSGFQSPLHFGNGTRLTVT.

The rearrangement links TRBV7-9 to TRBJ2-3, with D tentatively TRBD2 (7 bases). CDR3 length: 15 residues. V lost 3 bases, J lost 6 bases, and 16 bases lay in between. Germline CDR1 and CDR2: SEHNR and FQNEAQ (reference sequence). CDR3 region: CASSLVRGAPDTQYF. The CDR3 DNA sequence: TGTGCCAGCAGCTTGGTCCGGGGGGCACCGGATACGCAGTATTTT. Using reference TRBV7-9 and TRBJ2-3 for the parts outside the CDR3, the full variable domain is DTGVSQNPRHKITKRGQNVTFRCDPISEHNRLYWYRQTLGQGPEFLTYFQNEAQLEKSRLLSDRFSAERPKGSFSTLEIQRTEQGDSAMYLCASSLVRGAPDTQYFGPGTRLTVL.

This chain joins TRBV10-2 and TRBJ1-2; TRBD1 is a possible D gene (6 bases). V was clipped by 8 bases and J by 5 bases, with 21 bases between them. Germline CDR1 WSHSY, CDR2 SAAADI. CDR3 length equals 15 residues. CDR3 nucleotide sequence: TGCGCCAGCTCAGCGGGGGCCTCAGGGTATTATGGCTACACCTTC. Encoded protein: CASSAGASGYYGYTF.

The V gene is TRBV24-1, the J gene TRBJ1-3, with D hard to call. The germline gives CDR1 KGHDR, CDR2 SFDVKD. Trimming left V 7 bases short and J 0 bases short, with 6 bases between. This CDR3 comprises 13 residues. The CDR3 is CATSSHSGNTIYF. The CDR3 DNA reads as TGTGCCACCAGCAGCCACTCTGGAAACACCATATATTTT.

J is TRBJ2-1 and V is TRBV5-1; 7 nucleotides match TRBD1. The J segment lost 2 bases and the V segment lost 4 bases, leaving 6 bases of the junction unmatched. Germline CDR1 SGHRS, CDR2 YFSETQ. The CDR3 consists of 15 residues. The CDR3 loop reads CASSAQTGTYNEQFF. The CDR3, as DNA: TGCGCCAGCAGCGCCCAGACAGGGACCTACAATGAGCAGTTCTTC. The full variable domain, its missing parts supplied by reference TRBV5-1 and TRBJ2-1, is KAGVTQTPRYLIKTRGQQVTLSCSPISGHRSVSWYQQTPGQGLQFLFEYFSETQRNKGNFPGRFSGRQFSNSRSEMNVSTLELGDSALYLCASSAQTGTYNEQFFGPGTRLTVL.

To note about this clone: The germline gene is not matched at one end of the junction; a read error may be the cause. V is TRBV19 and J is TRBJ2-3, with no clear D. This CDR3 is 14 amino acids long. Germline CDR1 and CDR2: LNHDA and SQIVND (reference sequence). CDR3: CASQSWRREDAQYF. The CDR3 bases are TGTGCCAGCCAAAGTTGGCGGCGAGAAGATGCGCAGTATTTT.

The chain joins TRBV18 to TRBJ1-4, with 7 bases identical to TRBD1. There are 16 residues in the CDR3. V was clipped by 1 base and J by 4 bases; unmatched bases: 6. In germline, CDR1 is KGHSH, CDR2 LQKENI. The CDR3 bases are TGTGCCAGCTCACCACTGTCCGGGACAGTTAATGAAAAACTGTTTTTT. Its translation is CASSPLSGTVNEKLFF.

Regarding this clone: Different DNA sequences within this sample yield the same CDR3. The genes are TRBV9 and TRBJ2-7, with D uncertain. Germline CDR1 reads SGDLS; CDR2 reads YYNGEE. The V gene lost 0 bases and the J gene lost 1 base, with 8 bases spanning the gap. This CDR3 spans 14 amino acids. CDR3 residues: CASSVGALSYEQYF. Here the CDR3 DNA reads TGTGCCAGCAGCGTAGGGGCCTTATCCTACGAGCAGTACTTC.

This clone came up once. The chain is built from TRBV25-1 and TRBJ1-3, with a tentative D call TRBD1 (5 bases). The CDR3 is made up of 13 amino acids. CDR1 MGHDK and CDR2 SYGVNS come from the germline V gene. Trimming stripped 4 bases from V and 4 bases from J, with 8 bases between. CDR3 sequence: CASSGGAGNTIYF. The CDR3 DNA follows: TGTGCCAGCAGTGGCGGGGCAGGAAACACCATATATTTT.

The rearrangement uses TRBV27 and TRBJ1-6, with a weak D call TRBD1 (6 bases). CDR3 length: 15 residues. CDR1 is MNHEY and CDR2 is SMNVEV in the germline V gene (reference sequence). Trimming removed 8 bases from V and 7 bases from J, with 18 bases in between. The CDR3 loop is CASLAQGSGNSPLHF. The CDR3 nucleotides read TGTGCCAGCCTGGCGCAGGGGTCGGGAAATTCACCCCTCCACTTT.

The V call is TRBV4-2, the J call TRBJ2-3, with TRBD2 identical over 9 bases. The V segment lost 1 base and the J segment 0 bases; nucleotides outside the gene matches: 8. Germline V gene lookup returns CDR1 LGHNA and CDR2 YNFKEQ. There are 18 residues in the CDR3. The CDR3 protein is CASSQVWLAGPSTDTQYF. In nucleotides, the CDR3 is TGTGCCAGCAGCCAAGTTTGGCTAGCGGGGCCCAGCACAGATACGCAGTATTTT.

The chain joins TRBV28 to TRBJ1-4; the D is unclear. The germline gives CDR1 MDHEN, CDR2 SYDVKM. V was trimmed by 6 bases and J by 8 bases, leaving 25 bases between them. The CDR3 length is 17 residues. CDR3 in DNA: TGTGCCAGCAGCCTGACCGCCATCGGCGGGCTCGGGGAAAAACTGTTTTTT. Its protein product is CASSLTAIGGLGEKLFF. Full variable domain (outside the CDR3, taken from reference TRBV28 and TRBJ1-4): DVKVTQSSRYLVKRTGEKVFLECVQDMDHENMFWYRQDPGLGLRLIYFSYDVKMKEKGDIPEGYSVSREKKERFSLILESASTNQTSMYLCASSLTAIGGLGEKLFFGSGTQLSVL.

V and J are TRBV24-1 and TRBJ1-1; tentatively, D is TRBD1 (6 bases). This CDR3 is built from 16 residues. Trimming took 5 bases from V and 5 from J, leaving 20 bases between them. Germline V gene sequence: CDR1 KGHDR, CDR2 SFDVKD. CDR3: CATSAAGGGGRTEAFF. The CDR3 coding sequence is TGTGCCACCAGTGCTGCGGGGGGCGGGGGCCGTACTGAAGCTTTCTTT.

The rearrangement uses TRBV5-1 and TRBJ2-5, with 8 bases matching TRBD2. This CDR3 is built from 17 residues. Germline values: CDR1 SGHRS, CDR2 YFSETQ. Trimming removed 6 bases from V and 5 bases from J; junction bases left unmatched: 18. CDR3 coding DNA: TGCGCCAGCACCCTGAACCCCGGGACTAGAGCGCGGGAGACCCAGTACTTC. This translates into CASTLNPGTRARETQYF.

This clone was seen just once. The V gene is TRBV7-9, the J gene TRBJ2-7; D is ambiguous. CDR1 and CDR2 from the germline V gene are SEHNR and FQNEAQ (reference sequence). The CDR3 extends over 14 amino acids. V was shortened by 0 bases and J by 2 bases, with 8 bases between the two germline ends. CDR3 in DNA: TGTGCCAGCAGCTTAGCTGTAGTACCCTACGAGCAGTACTTC. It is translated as CASSLAVVPYEQYF.

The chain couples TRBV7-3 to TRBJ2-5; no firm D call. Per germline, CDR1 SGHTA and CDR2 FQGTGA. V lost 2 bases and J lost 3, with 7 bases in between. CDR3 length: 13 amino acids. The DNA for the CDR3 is TGTGCCAGCAGCTTATCACCGGAAGAGACCCAGTACTTC. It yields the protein CASSLSPEETQYF.

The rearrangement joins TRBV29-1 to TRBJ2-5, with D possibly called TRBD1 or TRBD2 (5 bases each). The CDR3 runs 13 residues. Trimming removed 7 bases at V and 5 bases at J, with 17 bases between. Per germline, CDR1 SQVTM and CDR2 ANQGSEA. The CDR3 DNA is TGCAGCGCCCAAGAGGGGTCGATCGAGACCCAGTACTTC. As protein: CSAQEGSIETQYF.

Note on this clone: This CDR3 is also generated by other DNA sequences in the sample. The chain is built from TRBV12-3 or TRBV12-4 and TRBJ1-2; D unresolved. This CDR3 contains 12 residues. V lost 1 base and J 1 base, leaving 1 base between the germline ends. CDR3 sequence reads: CASSLVNYGYTF. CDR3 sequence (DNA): TGTGCCAGCAGTTTAGTTAACTATGGCTACACCTTC.

The CDR3 reads CAAVGTSGMGVPGELFF. CDR3 sequence (DNA): TGTGCCGCCGTCGGGACTAGCGGGATGGGGGTGCCCGGGGAGCTGTTTTTT. V usage is TRBV19 and J usage is TRBJ2-2, with 13 positions matching TRBD2. Germline loops: CDR1 LNHDA, CDR2 SQIVND (reference sequence). V trimming: 11 bases; J trimming: 6 bases; junction bases outside the gene matches: 15. The CDR3 is 17 residues long.

CDR3 sequence reads: CASASAARSYEQYF. CDR3 DNA sequence: TGTGCCAGTGCGTCGGCGGCTCGCTCCTACGAGCAGTACTTC. The chain joins TRBV2 to TRBJ2-7; D unresolved. This CDR3 has 14 residues. Trimming stripped 9 bases from V and 0 bases from J, with 15 bases between. Germline CDR1 is SNHLY and CDR2 is FYNNEI.

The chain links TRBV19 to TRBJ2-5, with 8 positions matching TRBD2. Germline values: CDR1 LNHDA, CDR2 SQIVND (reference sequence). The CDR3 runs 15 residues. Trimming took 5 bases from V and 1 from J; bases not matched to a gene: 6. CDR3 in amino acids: CASSFRTSFQETQYF. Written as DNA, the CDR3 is TGTGCCAGTAGTTTCAGGACTAGCTTCCAAGAGACCCAGTACTTC.

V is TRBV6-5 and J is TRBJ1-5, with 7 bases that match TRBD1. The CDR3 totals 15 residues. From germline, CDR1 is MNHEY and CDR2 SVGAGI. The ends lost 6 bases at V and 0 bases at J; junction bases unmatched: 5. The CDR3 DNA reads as TGTGCCAGCAGCCGTACAGGGGTTAGCAATCAGCCCCAGCATTTT. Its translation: CASSRTGVSNQPQHF.

The CDR3 DNA reads as TGTGCCAGCAGTTATATACCCAGGGCGAGAGGCTGGGAGTACTTC. Protein sequence: CASSYIPRARGWEYF. This chain joins TRBV6-5 and TRBJ2-5; D perhaps matches TRBD1 (5 bases). Germline loops: CDR1 MNHEY, CDR2 SVGAGI. Trimming left V 3 bases short and J 12 bases short, with 23 bases between. The CDR3 covers 15 residues.

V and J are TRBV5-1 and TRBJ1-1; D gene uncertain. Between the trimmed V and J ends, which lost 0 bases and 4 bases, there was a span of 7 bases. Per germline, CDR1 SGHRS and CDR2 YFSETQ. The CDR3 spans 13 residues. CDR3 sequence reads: CASSLDGGTEAFF. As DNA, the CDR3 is TGCGCCAGCAGCTTGGATGGCGGCACTGAAGCTTTCTTT.

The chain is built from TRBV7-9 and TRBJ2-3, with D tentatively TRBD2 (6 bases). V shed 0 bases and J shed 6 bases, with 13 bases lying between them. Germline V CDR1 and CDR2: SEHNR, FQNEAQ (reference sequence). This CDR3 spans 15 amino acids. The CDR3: CASSLAVGEEDTQYF. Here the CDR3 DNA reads TGTGCCAGCAGCTTAGCGGTGGGGGAGGAGGATACGCAGTATTTT.

CDR3 loop: CASSIRNTIYF. The CDR3 DNA reads as TGTGCCAGTAGTATCCGAAACACCATATATTTT. V gene TRBV19 combines with J gene TRBJ1-3; D is uncertain. The CDR3 totals 11 residues. Germline CDR1 and CDR2: LNHDA and SQIVND (reference sequence). The V end lost 3 bases, the J end lost 5 bases, and 2 bases lay between the germline ends.

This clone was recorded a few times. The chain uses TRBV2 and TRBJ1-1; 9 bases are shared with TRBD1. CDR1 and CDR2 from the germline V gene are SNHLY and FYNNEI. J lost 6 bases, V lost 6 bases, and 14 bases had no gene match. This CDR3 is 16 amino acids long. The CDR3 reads CASSEFPGQGKSEAFF. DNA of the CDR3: TGTGCCAGCAGCGAGTTTCCCGGACAGGGGAAATCTGAAGCTTTCTTT.

Written as DNA, the CDR3 is TGTGCCAGCAGTCCACACCACAGGGGCATGAACACTGAAGCTTTCTTT. It codes for CASSPHHRGMNTEAFF. The gene calls are TRBV27 and TRBJ1-1; 7 bases match TRBD1. The CDR3 is 16 residues long. J gave up 0 bases and V 5 bases, and 9 bases lay outside the gene matches. Germline CDR1 and CDR2: MNHEY and SMNVEV (reference sequence).

In nucleotides, the CDR3 is TGTGCCAGCAGCTCGGGACGCTTGAGAGAAAAACTGTTTTTT. It specifies CASSSGRLREKLFF. V usage is TRBV5-4 and J usage is TRBJ1-4; weak D call: TRBD1 (5 bases). From germline, CDR1 is SGHNT and CDR2 YYREEE (reference sequence). The CDR3 consists of 14 residues. Trimming removed 3 bases at V and 8 bases at J, with 14 bases between.

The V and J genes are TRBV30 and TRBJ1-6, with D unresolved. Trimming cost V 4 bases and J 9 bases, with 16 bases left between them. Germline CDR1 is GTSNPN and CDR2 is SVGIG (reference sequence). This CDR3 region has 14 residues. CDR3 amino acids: CAWTTAPSGSPLHF. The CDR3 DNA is TGTGCCTGGACTACAGCACCTTCGGGTTCACCCCTCCACTTT. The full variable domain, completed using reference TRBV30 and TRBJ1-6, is SQTIHQWPATLVQPVGSPLSLECTVEGTSNPNLYWYRQAAGRGLQLLFYSVGIGQISSEVPQNLSASRPQDRQFILSSKKLLLSDSGFYLCAWTTAPSGSPLHFGNGTRLTVT.

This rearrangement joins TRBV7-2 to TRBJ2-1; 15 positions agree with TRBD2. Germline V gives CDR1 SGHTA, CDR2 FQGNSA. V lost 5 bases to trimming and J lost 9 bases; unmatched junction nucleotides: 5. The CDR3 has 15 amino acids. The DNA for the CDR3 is TGTGCCAGCAGCCAAGGACTAGCGGGAGGGCCTGAGCAGTTCTTC. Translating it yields CASSQGLAGGPEQFF. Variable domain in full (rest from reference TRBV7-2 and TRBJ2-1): GAGVSQSPSNKVTEKGKDVELRCDPISGHTALYWYRQSLGQGLEFLIYFQGNSAPDKSGLPSDRFSAERTGGSVSTLTIQRTQQEDSAVYLCASSQGLAGGPEQFFGPGTRLTVL.